The TCR beta chain under discussion was sequenced for a study of shared T cell receptors in the human thymus. Sequencing was performed with immunoSEQ multiplex PCR; in TCRdb, only in-frame clones are kept and a portion is missing. The table includes approximately 580,000 clones, 75% to 80% detected once. Per germline, CDR1 MNHEY and CDR2 SMNVEV (reference sequence). The CDR3 length is 13 residues. Losses at the gene ends were 4 bases for V and 5 bases for J; bases not matched to a gene: 4. This same sample was also taken into another study, of human thymus T cells.

This TCR derives from a boy under two years old with a congenital heart defect. The specimen sequenced was thymocytes. V gene TRBV27 combines with J gene TRBJ2-5; TRBD1 matches 7 bases. This CDR3 is CASSSTGWETQYF. CDR3 sequence (DNA): TGTGCCAGCAGTTCGACAGGGTGGGAGACCCAGTACTTC.